The present T cell receptor beta chain was sequenced within a study of shared clonotypes between healthy human individuals. This clone was detected once. Using immunoSEQ multiplex PCR, the repertoire was profiled, and TCRdb retains in-frame clones only, with some absent. The table records about 690,000 clones, around 90% of them present only once. V shed 4 bases and J shed 3 bases, with 23 bases lying between them. CDR1 is SGDLS and CDR2 is YYNGEE in the germline V gene. This CDR3 spans 18 amino acids. The TCR originated in a young man in good health. Some clones in this sample may be carry-over from other donors' samples. Sequenced input: memory CD8+ T cells from PBMCs. Subset described: CD45RO+ cells pooled with CCR7-negative TemRA cells. The chain is built from TRBV9 and TRBJ2-1, with D possibly being TRBD2 (5 bases). CDR3 sequence: CASSHPKRGGLIYNEQFF. CDR3 in DNA: TGTGCCAGCAGCCACCCTAAACGGGGTGGCCTTATCTACAATGAGCAGTTCTTC.